The clone carrying this T cell receptor beta chain was found a few times. Sample-barcoded 5' priming and a J-beta primer mix drove a second PCR of roughly 6 to 12 cycles. TCRdb ran MiXCR on the 5' RACE reads and lists one entry per CDR3 protein. The sample consists of roughly 1,700,000 distinct CDR3 sequences, under 30% of them appearing once. The V gene lost 8 bases and the J gene lost 4 bases, with 5 bases spanning the gap. Germline V gene sequence: CDR1 SNHLY, CDR2 FYNNEI. The CDR3 totals 10 residues. The sample belongs to a study of blood T cells in healthy people across ages. Healthy individuals of Caucasian origin from Russia, aged about 6 to 100, served as donors. Per-sample yields of isolated PBMCs were at least 6.5 million.

This sequence joins TRBV2 and TRBJ2-5; D gene uncertain. The sequencing input was blood. This TCR was sampled from a young woman in good health. The DNA for the CDR3 is TGTGCCAGCGACGGAGAGACCCAGTACTTC. Its translation is CASDGETQYF. Supplemented by reference TRBV2 and TRBJ2-5, the full variable domain reads EPEVTQTPSHQVTQMGQEVILRCVPISNHLYFYWYRQILGQKVEFLVSFYNNEISEKSEIFDDQFSVERPDGSNFTLKIRSTKLEDSAMYFCASDGETQYFGPGTRLLVL.